The rows below give T cell receptor beta chains drawn from one sample of a study of cytotoxic CD8 clonotypes in ibrutinib-treated CLL. Clones were read by immunoSEQ multiplex PCR, and TCRdb kept only the in-frame ones, dropping some. The data contain about 29,000 clones, about three fifths of them seen just once; the ten biggest clones take up approximately 15%. The sample was PBMCs, taken before ibrutinib treatment. The receptor source for this set is a human donor with chronic lymphocytic leukemia. Each CDR3 is given with its conserved first and last residue. Fields, in order: clone size, V gene, J gene, D gene, CDR3 DNA, CDR3 protein. A D gene is named only where the DNA matches it firmly. Size values are once, few and many counts, or a class for expanded clones, and some rows have none.

>few|TRBV6-1|TRBJ1-3|TRBD1
TGTGCCAGCAGTGAAGTGGGGACAGGGAGCTCTGGAAACACCATATATTTT
CASSEVGTGSSGNTIYF
>NA|TRBV4-1|TRBJ2-7|NA
TGCGCCAGCAGCCAAGATAGGACCGGCTCCTACGAGCAGTACTTC
CASSQDRTGSYEQYF
>NA|TRBV10-1|TRBJ1-1|TRBD1
TGCGCCAGCAGTCCCCAGGGGGGAGCCACTGAAGCTTTCTTT
CASSPQGGATEAFF
>NA|TRBV21-1|TRBJ1-2|NA
TGTGCCAGCAGCACAAAAGGGGGACAGGGGGCGCACGGCTACACCTTC
CASSTKGGQGAHGYTF
>few|TRBV10-1|TRBJ2-3|NA
TGCGCCAGCAGTGAAGTCGGCGGAGGCACAGATACGCAGTATTTT
CASSEVGGGTDTQYF
>few|TRBV18|TRBJ2-5|NA
TGTGCCAGCTCACCACAAGAGACCCAGTACTTC
CASSPQETQYF
>NA|TRBV7-9|TRBJ1-4|TRBD1
TGTGCCAGCAGCGACCAGACCGGGACAGGGCAGGAAAAACTGTTTTTT
CASSDQTGTGQEKLFF
>NA|TRBV2|TRBJ1-1|NA
TGTGCCAGCAGGTTATTCGGAAACACTGAAGCTTTCTTT
CASRLFGNTEAFF
>NA|TRBV7-9|TRBJ1-2|TRBD1
TGTGCCAGCAGCACCGGACAGGGGGGACCGTATGGCTACACCTTC
CASSTGQGGPYGYTF
>NA|TRBV29-1|TRBJ2-7|NA
TGCAGCGCGCGCCTCCGACTTGCCGCCCACGAGCAGTACTTC
CSARLRLAAHEQYF
>NA|TRBV2|TRBJ2-5|TRBD1
TGTGCCAGCAAGGGGGACAGTGGGGGTGTTGTCCAGTACTTC
CASKGDSGGVVQYF
>NA|TRBV7-9|TRBJ2-1|NA
TGTGCCAGCAGCTTACCCGGGACCTACAATGAGCAGTTCTTC
CASSLPGTYNEQFF
>NA|TRBV7-9|TRBJ2-1|NA
TGTGCCAGCAGACAATGGACAGCTCCCTCCTACAATGAGCAGTTCTTC
CASRQWTAPSYNEQFF
>NA|TRBV6-1|TRBJ1-1|TRBD1
TGTGCCAGCAGTCCTAGGGACAGGGAGGTCACTGAAGCTTTCTTT
CASSPRDREVTEAFF
>NA|TRBV27|TRBJ1-2|TRBD1
TGTGCCAGCAGTCCCTCCGGGACAGGGTATGGCTACACCTTC
CASSPSGTGYGYTF
>once|TRBV7-8|TRBJ2-1|NA
TGTGCCAGCAGCTTGGGACTCCAAAATGAGCAGTTCTTC
CASSLGLQNEQFF
>few|TRBV25-1|TRBJ2-7|NA
TGTGCCAGCAGTGGGGGGCTTACCTACGAGCAGTACTTC
CASSGGLTYEQYF
>NA|TRBV5-4|TRBJ2-2|NA
TGTGCCAGCAGCTTGGGTTTATCCAGGGGCACCGGGGAGCTGTTTTTT
CASSLGLSRGTGELFF
>NA|TRBV28|TRBJ2-2|TRBD1
TGTGCCAGCAGGGGGACAGGGGGTCGAGCCGGGGAGCTGTTTTTT
CASRGTGGRAGELFF
>NA|TRBV9|TRBJ1-5|NA
TGTGCCAGCAGCGAGGGGGGAAGGGCCCGCCTCAATCAGCCCCAGCATTTT
CASSEGGRARLNQPQHF
>NA|TRBV30|TRBJ2-2|NA
TGTGCCTGGAGTGTGGGGGCGGAGGGAATATCCGGGGAGCTGTTTTTT
CAWSVGAEGISGELFF
>few|TRBV7-8|TRBJ1-1|NA
TGTGCCAGCAGCTCCTACGGACAGTTCACTGAAGCTTTCTTT
CASSSYGQFTEAFF
>NA|TRBV30|TRBJ1-5|NA
TGTGCCTGGAGTCTATCGGGGATCTTAAATCAGCCCCAGCATTTT
CAWSLSGILNQPQHF
>once|TRBV5-4|TRBJ1-2|NA
TGTGCCAGCAGCTCGGGACTGCCCATGACCGATTATGGCTACACCTTC
CASSSGLPMTDYGYTF
>NA|TRBV11-2|TRBJ2-1|NA
TGTGCCAGCAGCTCCCCTCGAGATGCAGCAGGGTTCTTC
CASSSPRDAAGFF
>once|TRBV2|TRBJ2-5|NA
TGTGCCAGCAGTGAGACTAACCAAGAGACCCAGTACTTC
CASSETNQETQYF
>few|TRBV7-8|TRBJ2-5|NA
TGTGCCAGCAGCCCGCCCGGCCATGAGACCCAGTACTTC
CASSPPGHETQYF
>few|TRBV25-1|TRBJ2-7|NA
TGTGCCAGCGGATCCAGGGGAGCCTACGAGCAGTACTTC
CASGSRGAYEQYF
>NA|TRBV7-9|TRBJ2-1|TRBD2
TGTGCCAGCAGCATACTAGCGGGGGGGAGAGATGAGCAGTTCTTC
CASSILAGGRDEQFF
>few|TRBV4-2|TRBJ2-5|TRBD2
TGTGCCAGCAGCCCAAACGTCATAGCGGGGGGCCAAGAGACCCAGTACTTC
CASSPNVIAGGQETQYF
>few|TRBV7-6|TRBJ2-2|NA
TGTGCCAGCAGCTTACAACATGGCGGGGAGCTGTTTTTT
CASSLQHGGELFF
>few|TRBV6-5|TRBJ2-1|TRBD2
TGTGCCAGCAGTTCCGCCGGGACTAGCGGGAGCAATGAGCAGTTCTTC
CASSSAGTSGSNEQFF
>NA|TRBV18|TRBJ1-1|TRBD1
TGTGCCAGCTCACCAGAGACAGGGCTCCTTGAAGCTTTCTTT
CASSPETGLLEAFF
>NA|TRBV19|TRBJ1-2|NA
TGTGCCAGTCGGGCGGGCTATGGCTACACCTTC
CASRAGYGYTF
>few|TRBV5-4|TRBJ2-6|NA
TGTGCCAGCAACGAACAGGGGACTTTTTCTGGGGCCAACGTCCTGACTTTC
CASNEQGTFSGANVLTF
>NA|TRBV28|TRBJ1-2|NA
TGTGCCAGCAGTTTGCTTCTGGGATTGGGTGCGGGCTACACCTTC
CASSLLLGLGAGYTF
>NA|TRBV4-1|TRBJ1-6|NA
TGCGCCAGCAGCCAAGAATTTCCAAGCTCCTATAATTCACCCCTCCACTTT
CASSQEFPSSYNSPLHF
>NA|TRBV5-8|TRBJ2-1|NA
TGTGCCAGCAGCACCCAATATAGTGAGCAGTTCTTC
CASSTQYSEQFF
>NA|TRBV19|TRBJ2-1|NA
TGTGCCAGTAGTATAGACGGGATGTGGGCCGGGGCTTACAATGAGCAGTTCTTC
CASSIDGMWAGAYNEQFF
>NA|TRBV5-8|TRBJ2-1|NA
TGTGCCAGCAGCATCCTGACTCCCGGGGAAGAGCAGTTCTTC
CASSILTPGEEQFF
>NA|TRBV20-1|TRBJ2-1|NA
TGCAGTGCTACTACCTACAATGAGCAGTTCTTC
CSATTYNEQFF